These T cell receptor beta chains were read from a single sample in a study of T cell responses to AZD1222 COVID-19 vaccine. The data were produced by immunoSEQ multiplex PCR, yet TCRdb's version contains in-frame clones alone and is incomplete. This sample has about 110,000 clones; over 80% occur once, and the top ten carry approximately 7.9%. The specimen comprised peripheral blood, sampled on day 0 of AZD1222 vaccination. The receptors were gathered from an adult in good health. The CDR3 runs from the conserved cysteine through the conserved F or W.

CDR3,length,V,J
CASSLGLEQETQYF,14,TRBV5-1,TRBJ2-5
CASSLGLAGGSYEQYF,16,TRBV19,TRBJ2-7
CASSVGQVGLGNTIYF,16,TRBV9,TRBJ1-3
CSVELAGSRGYTF,13,TRBV29-1,TRBJ1-2
CAISDSSGSPHEQYF,15,TRBV10-3,TRBJ2-7
CASSLKMGANTGELFF,16,TRBV5-4,TRBJ2-2
CASSRGGAWLNTEAFF,16,TRBV5-6,TRBJ1-1
CASSQDPVNEQFF,13,TRBV4-1,TRBJ2-1
CASRIRGLNTEAFF,14,TRBV6-5,TRBJ1-1
CASSQEGGSVGFSFYGYTF,19,TRBV4-3,TRBJ1-2
CASSLARLAGYPQFF,15,TRBV7-2,TRBJ2-1
CASSRNSGRAATQYF,15,TRBV6-5,TRBJ2-3
CASSYEGDATNEKLFF,16,TRBV6-5,TRBJ1-4
CATKEDSLQRPQHF,14,TRBV6-5,TRBJ1-5
CASSQSDQPELYEQYF,16,TRBV4-1,TRBJ2-7
CASSLATNYGYTF,13,TRBV2,TRBJ1-2
CASSQGGNEQFF,12,TRBV4-1,TRBJ2-1
CASSLTGGYEQYF,13,TRBV5-4,TRBJ2-7
CATSRARGLAGGEQFF,16,TRBV15,TRBJ2-1
CASSAGLLNTEAFF,14,TRBV7-6,TRBJ1-1
CASSPTVWTGGTNYGYTF,18,TRBV4-2,TRBJ1-2
CASSSSGTPYGYTF,14,TRBV7-2,TRBJ1-2
CASSLGGAVSSGNTIYF,17,TRBV5-6,TRBJ1-3
CASSQGFQGGATNTEAFF,18,TRBV4-3,TRBJ1-1
CASRPRDSYTEAFF,14,TRBV7-8,TRBJ1-1
CSVEDGRGGYGYTF,14,TRBV29-1,TRBJ1-2
CASSLGTGFGNTIYF,15,TRBV11-2,TRBJ1-3
CSVGPDGSGGYGYTF,15,TRBV29-1,TRBJ1-2
CASTEVAGVLVHNEQFF,17,TRBV19,TRBJ2-1
CASSRQMNTEAFF,13,TRBV4-1,TRBJ1-1
CASSLNRVVYGYTF,14,TRBV5-6,TRBJ1-2
CAWSLQPATNEKLFF,15,TRBV30,TRBJ1-4
CASSQVWEGRTNTEAFF,17,TRBV3-1/TRBV3-2,TRBJ1-1
CASSLQARPQNTIYF,15,TRBV7-2,TRBJ1-3
CATSRGLNTEAFF,13,TRBV5-1,TRBJ1-1
CASSKAERAGTNPYEQYF,18,TRBV21-1,TRBJ2-7
CASSLLGRSGYTF,13,TRBV12-3/TRBV12-4,TRBJ1-2
CASSESFFGSSTDTQYF,17,TRBV10-1,TRBJ2-3
CASSQGGRQGDTGELFF,17,TRBV24-1,TRBJ2-2
CASRTGGVDYGYTF,14,TRBV19,TRBJ1-2
CASSLPGGGGGYTEAFF,17,TRBV7-8,TRBJ1-1
CASSLWWNQPQHF,13,TRBV7-2,TRBJ1-5
CASSLSSIAPFF,12,TRBV5-8,TRBJ2-1